This TCR beta chain emerged from a study of cytotoxic CD8 clonotypes in ibrutinib-treated CLL. General study points: On treatment, the uncommon public clonotypes contracted or remained stable.

Sequencing was performed with immunoSEQ multiplex PCR; in TCRdb, only in-frame clones are kept and a portion is missing. The sample shows approximately 150,000 clones, roughly 84% of them seen only once. The germline gives CDR1 MNHEY, CDR2 SMNVEV (reference sequence). With 4 bases clipped from V and 4 bases from J, the junction kept 15 bases outside the gene matches. CDR3 length: 17 residues. The count of this clone is one. Antigen specificity is unknown. V is TRBV27 and J is TRBJ1-2; 7 nucleotides agree with TRBD1. Sequencing was performed on PBMCs, taken at disease progression, from a patient treated with ibrutinib. This receptor was obtained from a human donor with chronic lymphocytic leukemia. CDR3 coding DNA: TGTGCCAGCAGTTCCACCTCCGCAGGGGGAGGGGCCTATGGCTACACCTTC. Its protein is CASSSTSAGGGAYGYTF.